This T cell receptor beta chain came from a study of cytomegalovirus exposure and HLA in healthy donors. Background on the study: Of roughly 360 genotyped donors, 81% grouped in the Caucasian-associated ancestry cluster. Study-level findings and limits: Another analysis was done later, and it associated approximately 15,000 TCR beta sequences with HLA alleles at 0.05 false discovery rate. Sequencing likely produced, as an artifact, a cluster of highly shared sequence variants.

Of note for this clone: Its antigen is unidentified.

Researchers ran the PCR with 60 Vbeta and 13 Jbeta primers. As processed by the authors: Around 12 million of 70 million to 80 million unique TCR beta chains were shared, per a later count. Some clones are missing from TCRdb's copy, which holds only in-frame ones; the method was immunoSEQ multiplex PCR. That table gives V, J and clone size, and the DNA gave D and trimming. The data show nearly 110,000 clones, approximately 85% seen once. Trimming shortened V by 3 bases and J by 0 bases, and 12 bases separated the two germline ends. CDR1 is LNHDA, CDR2 SQIVND, per germline (reference sequence). This CDR3 has 16 residues.

The chain uses TRBV19 and TRBJ1-3; D is ambiguous. This receptor was identified in a man aged 50 or older in good health and CMV-seronegative. The specimen sequenced was PBMCs. The CDR3 region is CASSILGGYSGNTIYF. Written as DNA, the CDR3 is TGTGCCAGTAGTATTCTCGGCGGCTACTCTGGAAACACCATATATTTT.